This T cell receptor (beta chain) was sequenced for a study of preoperative IRX-2 immunotherapy in early breast cancer (dated by TCRdb to about 2019). Comment on this clone: The clone's antigen remains unknown. Base qualities were left out, and no much larger clone turns up one base away.

Library creation used the immunoSEQ multiplex PCR assay. What TCRdb holds here is the immuneACCESS table cut down to in-frame rearrangements. Part of the clones is not present; checked against another copy, under half of the missing clones reflect an unresolved V gene, and the others are unexplained. A total of tens of thousands of clones appear in this sample, around four fifths of them only once. Roughly 1.5% of the sample rests with the top ten. From V the trimming removes 5 bases and from J it removes 4 bases, while the gene matches leave 12 bases of the junction unaccounted for. From the cysteine up to the phenylalanine, the CDR3 has a length of 18 residues. Only the CDR3 region is kept as DNA, spanning 54 bases read in frame from base 1. This specimen's treatment or condition label, interpreted: preoperative locoregional IRX-2 cytokine immunotherapy. The samples were obtained from a phase Ib study that tested preoperative, locoregional IRX-2 cytokine immunotherapy meant to prime immune responses. Donors were patients with early-stage breast cancer who received IRX-2 before surgery.

This sample comprised lymph node tissue, obtained after IRX-2 immunotherapy. Recombination linked TRBV7-1 to TRBJ1-6, with 9 bases aligning to TRBD1. TRBV7-1 is annotated as an ORF whose role is uncertain. The clonotype originates from a human donor with breast cancer. The CDR3 in this case is CASSKAGTGIFYNSPLHF. Here is the DNA: TGTGCCAGCAGCAAAGCCGGGACAGGGATTTTTTATAATTCACCCCTCCACTTT.